The rows below give T cell receptor beta chains drawn from one sample of a study of radiotherapy plus CTLA-4 blockade in lung cancer. Profiling relied on immunoSEQ multiplex PCR, and the TCRdb table lists in-frame clones only, not all of them. The table has 75,000 or so clones, around 73% seen once. The sequences come from peripheral blood, collected from a patient treated with radiotherapy plus ipilimumab. These receptors were obtained from a human donor with non-small cell lung cancer who had a complete response to radiotherapy plus ipilimumab. Both conserved end residues are part of each CDR3. The D gene is left open where the match is weak.

v_call: TRBV4-1; d_call: .; cdr3_aa: CASSQGAGGGYTF
v_call: TRBV6-1; d_call: .; cdr3_aa: CASSGRRPRSNSPLHF
v_call: TRBV18; d_call: .; cdr3_aa: CASSPDSNYGYTF
v_call: TRBV15; d_call: TRBD1; cdr3_aa: CATSRGQGEGTEAFF
v_call: TRBV5-5; d_call: TRBD1; cdr3_aa: CASGTANSNPYLASETQYF
v_call: TRBV18; d_call: .; cdr3_aa: CASSPPSNLADTQYF
v_call: TRBV2; d_call: .; cdr3_aa: CASNEQFF
v_call: TRBV7-2; d_call: .; cdr3_aa: CASRLPGKNIQYF
v_call: TRBV4-3; d_call: .; cdr3_aa: CASSQDTGGSSGNTIYF
v_call: TRBV7-2; d_call: .; cdr3_aa: CASTLRRDEQFF
v_call: TRBV9; d_call: TRBD2; cdr3_aa: CASSVESGGASTDTQYF
v_call: TRBV10-3; d_call: .; cdr3_aa: CAHRGVGSPLHF
v_call: TRBV4-1; d_call: .; cdr3_aa: CASSQTPSGTPTGAFF
v_call: TRBV5-5; d_call: .; cdr3_aa: CASSSDPGSQETQYF
v_call: TRBV5-1; d_call: .; cdr3_aa: CASAEKETQYF
v_call: TRBV7-9; d_call: .; cdr3_aa: CASSFGALNTEAFF
v_call: TRBV7-8; d_call: .; cdr3_aa: CASSRDNFGNQPQHF
v_call: TRBV15; d_call: TRBD1; cdr3_aa: CATSRPGQGASGELFF
v_call: TRBV7-6; d_call: .; cdr3_aa: CASSQDSSTDTQYF
v_call: TRBV11-2; d_call: .; cdr3_aa: CASSLPSVLKNEKLFF
v_call: TRBV11-3; d_call: .; cdr3_aa: CASSLVPNTGELFF
v_call: TRBV10-3; d_call: TRBD1; cdr3_aa: CAINPGQGLTEAFF
v_call: TRBV7-2; d_call: .; cdr3_aa: CASRVGVGETQYF
v_call: TRBV9; d_call: TRBD1; cdr3_aa: CASSVRTGGNEKLFF
v_call: TRBV6-1; d_call: .; cdr3_aa: CASELLSGYGELFF
v_call: TRBV18; d_call: TRBD1; cdr3_aa: CASSPGTGGSKSQPQHF
v_call: TRBV7-2; d_call: .; cdr3_aa: CASSLSVARDQETQYF
v_call: TRBV5-1; d_call: .; cdr3_aa: CASSLGRNTLHTDTQYF
v_call: TRBV27; d_call: .; cdr3_aa: CASSFSGSSSYNEQFF
v_call: TRBV6-5; d_call: .; cdr3_aa: CASSYSGGRETQYF
v_call: TRBV14; d_call: .; cdr3_aa: CASSQEFLGTQYF
v_call: TRBV5-1; d_call: .; cdr3_aa: CASSEGASTAEAFF
v_call: TRBV7-7; d_call: .; cdr3_aa: CASSPGRGTEAFF
v_call: TRBV6-5; d_call: TRBD2; cdr3_aa: CASRGGLAGQETQYF
v_call: TRBV5-1; d_call: TRBD1; cdr3_aa: CASSLTGEAGYTF
v_call: TRBV19; d_call: TRBD2; cdr3_aa: CEIEGLAGVQETQYF
v_call: TRBV27; d_call: TRBD1; cdr3_aa: CASSLYPRGSSSYNSPLHF
v_call: TRBV5-1; d_call: .; cdr3_aa: CASSLGAGSPYEQYF
v_call: TRBV10-3; d_call: .; cdr3_aa: CAISEGGQPYNEQFF
v_call: TRBV30; d_call: .; cdr3_aa: CAWSDRVDQPQHF
v_call: TRBV7-9; d_call: TRBD1; cdr3_aa: CASSSYRGPAGELFF
v_call: TRBV4-3; d_call: .; cdr3_aa: CASSQVAGSYNEQFF
v_call: TRBV4-1; d_call: .; cdr3_aa: CASSRDSAANEKLFF
v_call: TRBV5-6; d_call: .; cdr3_aa: CASMRGWESQPQHF
v_call: TRBV9; d_call: .; cdr3_aa: CASSVGRGYQPQHF
v_call: TRBV6-1; d_call: TRBD1; cdr3_aa: CASSEGARRGLSEAFF
v_call: TRBV18; d_call: .; cdr3_aa: CASSPLIWVPNTEAFF
v_call: TRBV29-1; d_call: TRBD1; cdr3_aa: CSVGQGYYGYTF
v_call: TRBV7-7; d_call: .; cdr3_aa: CASSPPQETNYGYTF
v_call: TRBV5-1; d_call: .; cdr3_aa: CASTSGNGYTF
v_call: TRBV9; d_call: .; cdr3_aa: CASSVGGLRSQPQHF
v_call: TRBV5-1; d_call: .; cdr3_aa: CASSSETGGPRRGTEAFF
v_call: TRBV7-6; d_call: .; cdr3_aa: CASSLMAGTNTGELFF
v_call: TRBV5-5; d_call: .; cdr3_aa: CASSVDLSNQPQHF
v_call: TRBV6-5; d_call: .; cdr3_aa: CASSKGEVGETQYF
v_call: TRBV29-1; d_call: .; cdr3_aa: CSVEGEGSIDTQYF
v_call: TRBV18; d_call: TRBD1; cdr3_aa: CASSSGTARTLNTEAFF